These T cell receptor beta chains were read from a single sample in a study of blood T cell repertoires in COVID-19. TCRdb's table, derived via immunoSEQ multiplex PCR, lists solely in-frame clones and lacks some. The sample carries about 280,000 clones, under 90% recorded once. Sequencing input: peripheral blood. These receptors were collected from a woman aged 50 to 60 who had recovered from COVID-19. CDR3s include the opening cysteine and the closing phenylalanine or tryptophan. Fields, in order: D gene, clone size, V gene, J gene, CDR3 DNA, CDR3 protein. The D gene is left open where the match is weak. For some rows the clone size is stated as once, few or many, or as a class when expanded; others skip it.

d_gene: TRBD2
abundance: NA
v_gene: TRBV5-4
j_gene: TRBJ2-3
CDR3nt: TGTGCCAGCAGCCTACAGGCGGGAGGGCCTGTGGATACGCAGTATTTT
CDR3aa: CASSLQAGGPVDTQYF

d_gene: TRBD2
abundance: once
v_gene: TRBV4-1
j_gene: TRBJ2-7
CDR3nt: TGCGCCAGCAGCCAACTCCCTGATGCTAGCGGGGCCTACGAGCAGTACTTC
CDR3aa: CASSQLPDASGAYEQYF

d_gene: TRBD2
abundance: NA
v_gene: TRBV28
j_gene: TRBJ2-3
CDR3nt: TGTGCCAGCAGTTCAGCTAGCGGGAGTTCCGGCACAGATACGCAGTATTTT
CDR3aa: CASSSASGSSGTDTQYF

d_gene: NA
abundance: NA
v_gene: TRBV10-3
j_gene: TRBJ1-3
CDR3nt: TGTGCCATCGGAGGAGGACCCCTCTCTGGAAACACCATATATTTT
CDR3aa: CAIGGGPLSGNTIYF

d_gene: TRBD1
abundance: NA
v_gene: TRBV5-1
j_gene: TRBJ2-5
CDR3nt: TGCGCCAGCAGTCTTACAGGGTTGGGGGACAGAGAGACCCAGTACTTC
CDR3aa: CASSLTGLGDRETQYF

d_gene: NA
abundance: NA
v_gene: TRBV5-1
j_gene: TRBJ1-6
CDR3nt: TGCGCCAGCAGCTTGAATTGGGGCACCCTCCACTTT
CDR3aa: CASSLNWGTLHF

d_gene: TRBD1
abundance: NA
v_gene: TRBV9
j_gene: TRBJ2-3
CDR3nt: TGTGCCAGCAGCCACCGGGACAGCCCTAGCACAGATACGCAGTATTTT
CDR3aa: CASSHRDSPSTDTQYF

d_gene: TRBD1
abundance: once
v_gene: TRBV23-1
j_gene: TRBJ1-1
CDR3nt: TGCGCCAGCAGTCGACATGACAGGGAGGACACTGAAGCTTTCTTT
CDR3aa: CASSRHDREDTEAFF

d_gene: TRBD1
abundance: NA
v_gene: TRBV28
j_gene: TRBJ1-2
CDR3nt: TGTGCCAGCAGTTTGGACAGGGGTGGGAACTATGGCTACACCTTC
CDR3aa: CASSLDRGGNYGYTF

d_gene: NA
abundance: few
v_gene: TRBV3-1/TRBV3-2
j_gene: TRBJ2-7
CDR3nt: TGTGCCAGCAGCCGACAGAGAACCTACGAGCAGTACTTC
CDR3aa: CASSRQRTYEQYF

d_gene: NA
abundance: NA
v_gene: TRBV18
j_gene: TRBJ2-7
CDR3nt: TGTGCCAGCTCACAACAGGGTTATGAGCAGTACTTC
CDR3aa: CASSQQGYEQYF

d_gene: TRBD1
abundance: NA
v_gene: TRBV9
j_gene: TRBJ1-1
CDR3nt: TGTGCCAGCAGCCCCCGGACAGGGGGCTACACTGAAGCTTTCTTT
CDR3aa: CASSPRTGGYTEAFF

d_gene: NA
abundance: NA
v_gene: TRBV7-8
j_gene: TRBJ2-1
CDR3nt: TGTGCCAGCAGCTTAGAGGCCCGGGGGTACAATGAGCAGTTCTTC
CDR3aa: CASSLEARGYNEQFF

d_gene: TRBD1
abundance: NA
v_gene: TRBV3-1/TRBV3-2
j_gene: TRBJ2-4
CDR3nt: TGTGCCAGCAGCCAAACAGGGGTTATAAACATTCAGTACTTC
CDR3aa: CASSQTGVINIQYF

d_gene: TRBD1
abundance: few
v_gene: TRBV27
j_gene: TRBJ2-1
CDR3nt: TGTGCCAGCAGTTCCCGACAGGGGGTGGGCAATGAGCAGTTCTTC
CDR3aa: CASSSRQGVGNEQFF

d_gene: TRBD2
abundance: NA
v_gene: TRBV6-2/TRBV6-3
j_gene: TRBJ2-1
CDR3nt: TGTGCCAGCAGCCGACTAGCGGGAGTAGGTGAGCAGTTCTTC
CDR3aa: CASSRLAGVGEQFF

d_gene: NA
abundance: NA
v_gene: TRBV18
j_gene: TRBJ2-1
CDR3nt: TGTGCCAGCTCACTCCAGAGGGAGGGGGGGTCCTACAATGAGCAGTTCTTC
CDR3aa: CASSLQREGGSYNEQFF

d_gene: TRBD1
abundance: once
v_gene: TRBV27
j_gene: TRBJ2-7
CDR3nt: TGTGCCAGCAGAAAGGACAGGGCTGGGGAGCAGTACTTC
CDR3aa: CASRKDRAGEQYF

d_gene: NA
abundance: NA
v_gene: TRBV12-5
j_gene: TRBJ2-1
CDR3nt: TGTGCTAGTGGTTCCGGGGAGTATCAGTTCTTC
CDR3aa: CASGSGEYQFF

d_gene: TRBD2
abundance: NA
v_gene: TRBV6-1
j_gene: TRBJ2-5
CDR3nt: TGTGCCAGCAGTGAAAGGGATCGGGGGGGCTCTAAGACCCAGTACTTC
CDR3aa: CASSERDRGGSKTQYF

d_gene: TRBD1
abundance: NA
v_gene: TRBV5-5
j_gene: TRBJ1-2
CDR3nt: TGTGCCAGCAGCGCAGGGACAGTTAACTATGGCTACACCTTC
CDR3aa: CASSAGTVNYGYTF

d_gene: TRBD1
abundance: many
v_gene: TRBV28
j_gene: TRBJ1-5
CDR3nt: TGTGCCAGCACCGAGGTGGGACAGGGGGCTTGGAGCAATCAGCCCCAGCATTTT
CDR3aa: CASTEVGQGAWSNQPQHF

d_gene: TRBD1
abundance: NA
v_gene: TRBV7-3
j_gene: TRBJ1-1
CDR3nt: TGTGCCAGCAGCTCCGGGACAGGGATCGTAGCTTTCTTT
CDR3aa: CASSSGTGIVAFF

d_gene: NA
abundance: NA
v_gene: TRBV3-1/TRBV3-2
j_gene: TRBJ1-5
CDR3nt: TGTGCCAGCAGCCAGGTGGGGGGGGAACAGCCCCAGCATTTT
CDR3aa: CASSQVGGEQPQHF

d_gene: NA
abundance: NA
v_gene: TRBV11-2
j_gene: TRBJ1-6
CDR3nt: TGTGCCAGCAGCTTAGAGGGCGCCAATTCACCCCTCCACTTT
CDR3aa: CASSLEGANSPLHF

d_gene: NA
abundance: NA
v_gene: TRBV28
j_gene: TRBJ1-6
CDR3nt: TGTGCCAGCAGTCTACAGAATTCACCCCTCCACTTT
CDR3aa: CASSLQNSPLHF